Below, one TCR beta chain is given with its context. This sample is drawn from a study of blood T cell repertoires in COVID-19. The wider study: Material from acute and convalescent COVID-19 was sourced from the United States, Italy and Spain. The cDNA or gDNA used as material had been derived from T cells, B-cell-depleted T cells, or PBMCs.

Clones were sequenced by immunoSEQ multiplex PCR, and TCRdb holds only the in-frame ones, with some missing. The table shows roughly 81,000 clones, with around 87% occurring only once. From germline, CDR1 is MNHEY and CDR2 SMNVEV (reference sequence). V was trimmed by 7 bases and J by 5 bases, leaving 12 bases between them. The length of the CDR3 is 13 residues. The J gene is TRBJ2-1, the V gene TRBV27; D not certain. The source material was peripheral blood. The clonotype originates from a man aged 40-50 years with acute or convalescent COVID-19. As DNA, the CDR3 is TGTGCCAGCAAACCCAACTTGGACAATGAGCAGTTCTTC. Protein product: CASKPNLDNEQFF.